The 19 T cell receptor beta chains below were found in one sample sequenced in a study of T cells in Graves' hyperthyroidism and ophthalmopathy. RNA transcripts yielded amplified TCR beta CDR3 regions. During a first-round RT-PCR of the TCR CDR3, the HTBI primer set was used. TCRdb reanalysed the multiplex PCR reads using MiXCR and keeps one entry per CDR3 protein. The sample holds about 360,000 distinct CDR3 sequences; around 13% are singletons and the top ten take around a tenth. The sample taken for sequencing was blood. The origin of the receptors is a woman under 30 with Graves' hyperthyroidism.

This clonotype was counted many times. The genes are TRBV28 and TRBJ2-4, with D possibly matching TRBD1 (6 bases). V was shortened by 5 bases and J by 6 bases, with 17 bases between the two germline ends. Germline CDR1 MDHEN, CDR2 SYDVKM. This CDR3 contains 15 residues. The CDR3 nucleotides read TGTGCCAGCAGTCCCCTCGCCAGGGGTAGAAACATTCAGTACTTC. This translates into CASSPLARGRNIQYF.

This clonotype came up many times. The chain couples TRBV5-1 to TRBJ1-5; possible D gene TRBD1, 5 bases. The CDR3 is made up of 15 amino acids. The germline gives CDR1 SGHRS, CDR2 YFSETQ. The V and J ends lost 7 bases and 3 bases respectively, with 17 bases between them. CDR3 amino acids: CASGDPECYNQPQHF. CDR3 coding DNA: TGCGCCAGCGGGGACCCTGAGTGTTACAATCAGCCCCAGCATTTT. Complete variable domain (other parts from reference TRBV5-1 and TRBJ1-5): KAGVTQTPRYLIKTRGQQVTLSCSPISGHRSVSWYQQTPGQGLQFLFEYFSETQRNKGNFPGRFSGRQFSNSRSEMNVSTLELGDSALYLCASGDPECYNQPQHFGDGTRLSIL.

This rearrangement joins TRBV20-1 to TRBJ2-7; 8 bases are shared with TRBD2. The junction had 10 bases not matched to a gene; V was cut back by 0 bases and J by 3 bases. The CDR3 contains 16 residues. Per the germline V gene, CDR1 is DFQATT and CDR2 is SNEGSKA (reference sequence). The CDR3 DNA is TGCAGTGCTAGAGACCGGGTGGGGACTAGAGTCTACGAGCAGTACTTC. This sequence encodes CSARDRVGTRVYEQYF.

This clonotype appeared a few times. This chain connects TRBV10-2 to TRBJ1-1; 10 bases fit TRBD1. Trimming at V came to 4 bases and at J to 1 base, leaving 12 bases not matched to a gene. There are 18 residues in the CDR3. Germline V gene lookup returns CDR1 WSHSY and CDR2 SAAADI. DNA of the CDR3: TGCGCCAGCAGTGTTGGGACAGGGGTTCGAGTAAGGAACACTGAAGCTTTCTTT. Translation: CASSVGTGVRVRNTEAFF.

The sample holds many counts of this clonotype. This chain connects TRBV7-2 to TRBJ1-4; maybe TRBD1 (6 bases). This CDR3 is 17 amino acids long. Germline CDR1 reads SGHTA; CDR2 reads FQGNSA. Trimming left V 0 bases short and J 7 bases short, with 18 bases between. The CDR3 loop is CASSLAGAPRGGEKLFF. CDR3 coding DNA: TGTGCCAGCAGCTTAGCGGGGGCACCCAGAGGTGGTGAAAAACTGTTTTTT.

This clonotype was detected many times. This chain joins TRBV7-9 and TRBJ2-6; D possibly corresponds to TRBD1 (6 bases). This CDR3 is 18 amino acids long. Germline V gene data show CDR1 as SEHNR and CDR2 as FQNEAQ (reference sequence). Trimming cost V 4 bases and J 2 bases, with 18 bases left between them. CDR3 residues: CASSSDGTGNPGANVLTF. In nucleotides, the CDR3 is TGTGCCAGCAGCTCAGATGGCACAGGGAATCCTGGGGCCAACGTCCTGACTTTC.

This clonotype was seen repeatedly, ten times or more. The chain recombines TRBV13 with TRBJ2-5; a weak D match, TRBD1 (5 bases). Germline CDR1 is PRHDT and CDR2 is FYEKMQ (reference sequence). Trimming left V 7 bases short and J 4 bases short, with 13 bases between. The length of the CDR3 is 13 residues. The CDR3 reads CASTRQGRETQYF. The CDR3 DNA reads as TGTGCCAGCACCCGCCAGGGCAGAGAGACCCAGTACTTC.

This clonotype showed up many times. The gene calls are TRBV4-1 and TRBJ2-7, with D maybe TRBD2 (5 bases). The CDR3 has 18 residues. Trimming removed 1 base at V and 0 bases at J, with 19 bases between. Germline V gene data show CDR1 as MGHRA and CDR2 as YSYEKL. This CDR3 is CASSQGAFQREPSYEQYF. The CDR3 nucleotides read TGCGCCAGCAGCCAAGGAGCCTTTCAACGGGAACCCTCCTACGAGCAGTACTTC.

The chain links TRBV29-1 to TRBJ2-5, with D possibly being TRBD2 (5 bases). The CDR3 spans 12 residues. V dropped 8 bases and J dropped 4 bases, with 14 bases sitting between them. CDR1 is SQVTM and CDR2 is ANQGSEA in the germline V gene. In nucleotides, the CDR3 is TGCAGCCTTCGAGAGCGGAGAGAGACCCAGTACTTC. Translation: CSLRERRETQYF.

The chain is built from TRBV11-2 and TRBJ2-3; D gene uncertain. Germline loops: CDR1 SGHAT, CDR2 FQNNGV. With 1 base removed from V and 0 bases from J, the gap between germline ends came to 8 bases. The CDR3 contains 15 residues. Here the CDR3 reads CASSLGIHSTDTQYF. In DNA, the CDR3 is TGTGCCAGCAGCTTAGGAATTCACAGCACAGATACGCAGTATTTT.

Many counts were recorded for this clonotype. This rearrangement joins TRBV2 to TRBJ2-7; 11 bases are a match to TRBD2. J gave up 0 bases and V 6 bases, and 4 bases lay outside the gene matches. CDR1 and CDR2 (germline): SNHLY, FYNNEI. The CDR3 has 15 residues. DNA for the CDR3: TGTGCCAGCAGGCTAGCGGGAGGCCCCTCCTACGAGCAGTACTTC. Translation: CASRLAGGPSYEQYF.

The chain recombines TRBV5-1 with TRBJ1-2, with 7 bases lining up with TRBD1. This CDR3 contains 17 residues. CDR1 is SGHRS, CDR2 YFSETQ, per germline. The junction had 16 bases not matched to a gene; V was cut back by 4 bases and J by 4 bases. The chain's CDR3 is CASSGGLDRDGTYGYTF. In nucleotides, the CDR3 is TGCGCCAGCAGCGGTGGGCTCGACAGGGATGGCACCTATGGCTACACCTTC. The whole variable domain, filled in from reference TRBV5-1 and TRBJ1-2, reads KAGVTQTPRYLIKTRGQQVTLSCSPISGHRSVSWYQQTPGQGLQFLFEYFSETQRNKGNFPGRFSGRQFSNSRSEMNVSTLELGDSALYLCASSGGLDRDGTYGYTFGSGTRLTVV.

The chain employs TRBV19 and TRBJ2-7; 7 positions agree with TRBD1. V gave up 3 bases and J gave up 9 bases; unmatched junction bases: 20. Germline V lookup: CDR1 LNHDA, CDR2 SQIVND (reference sequence). CDR3 length equals 17 residues. CDR3 sequence: CASSIGRNRKQGNGQYF. The DNA of the CDR3 is TGTGCCAGTAGTATTGGAAGAAACAGAAAACAGGGGAACGGGCAGTACTTC. The entire variable domain, with the rest obtained from reference TRBV19 and TRBJ2-7, is as follows: DGGITQSPKYLFRKEGQNVTLSCEQNLNHDAMYWYRQDPGQGLRLIYYSQIVNDFQKGDIAEGYSVSREKKESFPLTVTSAQKNPTAFYLCASSIGRNRKQGNGQYFGPGTRLTVT.

This clonotype was observed at least ten times. CDR3 bases: TGCAGTGCTAGAGGGGGAGGGGCCCATGAAAAACTGTTTTTT. Protein: CSARGGGAHEKLFF. V and J are TRBV20-1 and TRBJ1-4; possible D gene TRBD1, 5 bases. Germline CDR1 reads DFQATT; CDR2 reads SNEGSKA (reference sequence). Trimming took off 1 base at V and 6 bases at J, with 12 bases between the two ends. The CDR3 is made up of 14 amino acids.

The sample holds many counts of this clonotype. The rearrangement uses TRBV28 and TRBJ2-4; D possibly uses TRBD1 or TRBD2 (7 bases each). Germline V lookup: CDR1 MDHEN, CDR2 SYDVKM. V lost 3 bases to trimming and J lost 6 bases, with 12 bases between them. The CDR3 is 14 amino acids. The CDR3 region is CASSFDREGNIQYF. The CDR3 DNA reads TGTGCCAGCAGTTTCGACAGGGAGGGAAACATTCAGTACTTC.

The CDR3, as DNA: TGTGCCAGCAGTGAGCGGGCGGGAGCGAGGGAGCTGTTTTTT. It codes for CASSERAGARELFF. V is TRBV2 and J is TRBJ2-2; 7 bases line up with TRBD2. Per the germline V gene, CDR1 is SNHLY and CDR2 is FYNNEI. This CDR3 spans 14 amino acids. After removal of 3 bases from V and 9 bases from J, the junction contained 7 bases not matched to a gene.

Ten or more counts support this clonotype. The V gene is TRBV20-1, the J gene TRBJ2-1; D gene unclear. Trimming took 4 bases from V and 4 from J, leaving 8 bases between them. The germline gives CDR1 DFQATT, CDR2 SNEGSKA (reference sequence). CDR3 length equals 12 residues. CDR3 nucleotides: TGCAGTGCTAAGGATGCTTACAATGAGCAGTTCTTC. The encoded protein is CSAKDAYNEQFF.

This clonotype has ten or more counts. The J gene is TRBJ1-3, the V gene TRBV15; 7 nucleotides line up with TRBD1. V was pared by 9 bases and J by 0 bases, with 5 bases of the junction left unmatched. This CDR3 has 14 residues. Germline values: CDR1 LNHNV, CDR2 YYDKDF (reference sequence). The CDR3 DNA reads as TGTGCCACTGCAACAGGGGACTCTGGAAACACCATATATTTT. Translation gives CATATGDSGNTIYF. The full variable domain, rest sourced from reference TRBV15 and TRBJ1-3, is DAMVIQNPRYQVTQFGKPVTLSCSQTLNHNVMYWYQQKSSQAPKLLFHYYDKDFNNEADTPDNFQSRRPNTSFCFLDIRSPGLGDTAMYLCATATGDSGNTIYFGEGSWLTVV.

This clonotype was seen only a few times. The genes are TRBV3-1 and TRBJ1-2, with 9 bases that match TRBD1. The CDR3 contains 14 residues. Germline loops: CDR1 LGHDT, CDR2 YNNKEL (reference sequence). V lost 2 bases, J lost 6 bases, and 4 bases stayed unmatched. This CDR3 reads CASSQPRDRDGYTF. CDR3 DNA sequence: TGTGCCAGCAGCCAACCTAGGGACAGGGATGGCTACACCTTC.